This T cell receptor beta chain was recorded in a study of T cell repertoires in cytomegalovirus infection. Study context: Matching HLA type and CMV infection were both indicated by public TCR beta signatures.

TCRdb reprocessed the reads with MiXCR, giving one entry per CDR3 protein. The data contain about 920,000 distinct CDR3 sequences, around 32% of them singletons. This CDR3 region has 13 residues. V was trimmed by 2 bases and J by 4 bases, leaving 7 bases between them. Germline loops: CDR1 MGHRA, CDR2 YSYEKL. The study, taken as a whole, reports: HLA-C-restricted CMV-specific TCR beta clonotypes prevailed in the ex vivo response.

This clonotype was recorded a few times. Its antigen is as yet unknown. The TCR sequence derives from a human donor in good health (CMV status not recorded). Some clones in this sample may be carry-over from other donors' samples. The chain couples TRBV4-1 to TRBJ2-3, with D perhaps TRBD1 (5 bases). The sample consisted of cultured CD8+ T cells from PBMCs, taken from culture after CMV antigen stimulation. Here the CDR3 reads CASSQMTADTQYF. The CDR3 bases are TGCGCCAGCAGCCAAATGACAGCAGATACGCAGTATTTT.